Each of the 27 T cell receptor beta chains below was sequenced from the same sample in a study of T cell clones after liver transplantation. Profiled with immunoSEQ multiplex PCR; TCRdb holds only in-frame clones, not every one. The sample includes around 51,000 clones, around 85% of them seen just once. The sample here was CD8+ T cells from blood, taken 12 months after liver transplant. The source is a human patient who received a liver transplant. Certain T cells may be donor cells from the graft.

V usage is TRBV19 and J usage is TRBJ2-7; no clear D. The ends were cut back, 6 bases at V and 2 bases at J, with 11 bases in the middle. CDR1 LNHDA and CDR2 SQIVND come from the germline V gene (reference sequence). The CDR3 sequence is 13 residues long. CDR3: CASSPSTPYEQYF. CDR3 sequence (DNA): TGTGCCAGTAGCCCTTCAACTCCCTACGAGCAGTACTTC.

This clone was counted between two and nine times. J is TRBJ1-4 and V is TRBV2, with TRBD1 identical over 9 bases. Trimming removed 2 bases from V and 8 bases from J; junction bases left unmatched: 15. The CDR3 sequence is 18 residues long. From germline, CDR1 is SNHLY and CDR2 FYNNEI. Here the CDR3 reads CASSERGPLQGAWEKLFF. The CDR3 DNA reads TGTGCCAGCAGTGAAAGAGGGCCCCTACAGGGGGCCTGGGAAAAACTGTTTTTT.

The CDR3 nucleotides are TGTGCCAGCAGCCAAGAGGGCAGGGAGAACGAGCAGTACTTC. Translated, it gives CASSQEGRENEQYF. The chain joins TRBV4-2 to TRBJ2-7; D tentatively fits TRBD1 or TRBD2 (5 bases each). Trimming took off 0 bases at V and 5 bases at J, with 11 bases between the two ends. The CDR3 is 14 residues long. Per germline, CDR1 LGHNA and CDR2 YNFKEQ.

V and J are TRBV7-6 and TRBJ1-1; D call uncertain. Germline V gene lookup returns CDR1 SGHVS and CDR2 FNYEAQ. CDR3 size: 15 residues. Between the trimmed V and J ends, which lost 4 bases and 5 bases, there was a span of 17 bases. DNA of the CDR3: TGTGCCAGCAGCTCCCTTCGGCCGAGGGAAACTGAAGCTTTCTTT. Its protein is CASSSLRPRETEAFF.

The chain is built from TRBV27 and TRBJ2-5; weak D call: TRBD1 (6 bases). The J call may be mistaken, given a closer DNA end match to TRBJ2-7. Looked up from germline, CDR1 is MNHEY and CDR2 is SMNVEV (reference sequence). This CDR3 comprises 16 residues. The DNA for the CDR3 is TGTGCCAGCAGTTTCTCGTCGGGACAAACTTCCTACGAGCAGTACTTC. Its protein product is CASSFSSGQTSYEQYF.

Here the CDR3 DNA reads TGTGCCAGCAGCTTAGTGGGTTCCGATGGCTACACCTTC. It specifies CASSLVGSDGYTF. This chain joins TRBV11-2 and TRBJ1-2; the D is unclear. Germline CDR1 SGHAT, CDR2 FQNNGV. Trimming stripped 1 base from V and 6 bases from J, with 9 bases between. This CDR3 has 13 residues. Filled out from reference TRBV11-2 and TRBJ1-2, the complete variable domain reads EAGVAQSPRYKIIEKRQSVAFWCNPISGHATLYWYQQILGQGPKLLIQFQNNGVVDDSQLPKDRFSAERLKGVDSTLKIQPAKLEDSAVYLCASSLVGSDGYTFGSGTRLTVV.

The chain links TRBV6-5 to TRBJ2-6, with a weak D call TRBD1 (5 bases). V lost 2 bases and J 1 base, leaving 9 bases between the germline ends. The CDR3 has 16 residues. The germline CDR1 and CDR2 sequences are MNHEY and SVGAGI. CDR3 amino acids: CASSYGPGSGANVLTF. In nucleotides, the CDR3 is TGTGCCAGCAGTTACGGGCCAGGGTCTGGGGCCAACGTCCTGACTTTC.

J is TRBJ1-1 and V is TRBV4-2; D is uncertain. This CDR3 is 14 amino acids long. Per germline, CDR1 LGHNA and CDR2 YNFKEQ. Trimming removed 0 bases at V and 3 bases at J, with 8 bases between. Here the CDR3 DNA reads TGTGCCAGCAGCCAAGACGGAGGGTACACTGAAGCTTTCTTT. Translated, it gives CASSQDGGYTEAFF.

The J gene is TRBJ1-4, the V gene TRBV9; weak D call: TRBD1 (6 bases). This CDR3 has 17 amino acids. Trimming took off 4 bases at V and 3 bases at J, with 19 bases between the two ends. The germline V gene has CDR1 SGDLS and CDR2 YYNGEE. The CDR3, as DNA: TGTGCCAGCAGCTTGAAACCCCGGACAGACTCTAATGAAAAACTGTTTTTT. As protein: CASSLKPRTDSNEKLFF.

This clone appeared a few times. CDR3 sequence reads: CASRGGAEETQYF. DNA for the CDR3: TGTGCCAGCAGGGGGGGAGCGGAAGAGACCCAGTACTTC. The V call is TRBV7-9, the J call TRBJ2-5, with TRBD2 as a possible D gene (6 bases). Trimming stripped 6 bases from V and 3 bases from J, with 11 bases between. This CDR3 is built from 13 residues. Germline CDR1 SEHNR, CDR2 FQNEAQ (reference sequence).

This chain's CDR3 is CASSPRTSGSGEQYF. CDR3 nucleotides: TGTGCCAGCAGCCCCCGGACTAGCGGGAGTGGCGAGCAGTACTTC. The chain combines TRBV11-2 with TRBJ2-7, with 13 bases fitting TRBD2. V lost 5 bases and J lost 6; bases outside the gene matches: 7. Germline V gene lookup returns CDR1 SGHAT and CDR2 FQNNGV. This CDR3 has 15 amino acids.

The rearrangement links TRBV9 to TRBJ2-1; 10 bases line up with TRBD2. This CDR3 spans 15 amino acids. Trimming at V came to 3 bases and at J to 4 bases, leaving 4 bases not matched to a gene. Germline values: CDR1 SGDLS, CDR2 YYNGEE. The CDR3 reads CASSDPTSGYNEQFF. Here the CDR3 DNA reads TGTGCCAGCAGCGACCCGACTAGCGGGTACAATGAGCAGTTCTTC.

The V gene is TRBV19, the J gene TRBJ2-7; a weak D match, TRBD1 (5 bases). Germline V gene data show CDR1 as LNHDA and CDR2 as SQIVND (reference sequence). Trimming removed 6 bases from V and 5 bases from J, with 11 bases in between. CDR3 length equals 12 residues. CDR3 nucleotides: TGTGCCAGTAGCCAGGGCCCCCACGAGCAGTACTTC. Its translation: CASSQGPHEQYF.

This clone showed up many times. The CDR3 is CASSLTSYNEQFF. CDR3 DNA: TGTGCCAGTAGCCTCACCTCCTACAATGAGCAGTTCTTC. The chain recombines TRBV19 with TRBJ2-1; D gene unclear. Germline V gives CDR1 LNHDA, CDR2 SQIVND (reference sequence). CDR3 length: 13 residues. The V gene lost 6 bases and the J gene lost 0 bases, with 6 bases spanning the gap.

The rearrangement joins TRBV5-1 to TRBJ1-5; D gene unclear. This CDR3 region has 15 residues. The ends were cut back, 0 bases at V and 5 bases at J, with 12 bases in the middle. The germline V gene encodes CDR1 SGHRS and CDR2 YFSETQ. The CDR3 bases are TGCGCCAGCAGCTTGGTAGGGATGGTCGATCAGCCCCAGCATTTT. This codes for CASSLVGMVDQPQHF.

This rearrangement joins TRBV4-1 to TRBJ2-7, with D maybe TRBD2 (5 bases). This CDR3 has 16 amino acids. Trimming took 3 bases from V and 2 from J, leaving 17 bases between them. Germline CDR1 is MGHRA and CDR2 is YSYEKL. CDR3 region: CASSHAVFGSAYEQYF. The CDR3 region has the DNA TGCGCCAGCAGCCACGCGGTCTTTGGGAGCGCCTACGAGCAGTACTTC.

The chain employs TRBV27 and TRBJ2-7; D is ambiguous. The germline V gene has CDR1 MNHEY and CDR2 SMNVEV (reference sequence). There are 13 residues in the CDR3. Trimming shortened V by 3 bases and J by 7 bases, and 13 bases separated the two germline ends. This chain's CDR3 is CASSLLSGVEQYF. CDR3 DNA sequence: TGTGCCAGCAGTTTGTTAAGTGGGGTTGAGCAGTACTTC.

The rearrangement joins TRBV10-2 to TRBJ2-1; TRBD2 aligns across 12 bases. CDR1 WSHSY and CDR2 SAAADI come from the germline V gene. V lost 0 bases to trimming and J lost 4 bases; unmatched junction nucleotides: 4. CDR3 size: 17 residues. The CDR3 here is CASSESGTSGRYNEQFF. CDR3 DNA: TGCGCCAGCAGTGAGTCGGGAACTAGCGGGAGGTACAATGAGCAGTTCTTC.

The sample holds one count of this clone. The CDR3 DNA follows: TGTGCCAGCAGTCCCCCGACTAGCGGGTATGAGCAGTTCTTC. Residues: CASSPPTSGYEQFF. V and J are TRBV28 and TRBJ2-1; 10 bases match TRBD2. There are 14 residues in the CDR3. The V gene's germline CDR1 is MDHEN and CDR2 SYDVKM. V shed 5 bases, J shed 8 bases, and the junction held 6 bases outside the gene matches.

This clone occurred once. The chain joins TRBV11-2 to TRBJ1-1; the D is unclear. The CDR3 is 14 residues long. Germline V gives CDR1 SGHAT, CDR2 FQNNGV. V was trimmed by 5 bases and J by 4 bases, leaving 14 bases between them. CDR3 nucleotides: TGTGCCAGCAGCCCGGGCCGTTCGAGCACTGAAGCTTTCTTT. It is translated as CASSPGRSSTEAFF.

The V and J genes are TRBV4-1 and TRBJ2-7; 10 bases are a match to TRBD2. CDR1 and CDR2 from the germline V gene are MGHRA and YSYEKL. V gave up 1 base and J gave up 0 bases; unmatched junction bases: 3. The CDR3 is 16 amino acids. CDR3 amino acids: CASSQAGLAASYEQYF. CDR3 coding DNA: TGCGCCAGCAGCCAAGCAGGACTAGCGGCCTCCTACGAGCAGTACTTC.

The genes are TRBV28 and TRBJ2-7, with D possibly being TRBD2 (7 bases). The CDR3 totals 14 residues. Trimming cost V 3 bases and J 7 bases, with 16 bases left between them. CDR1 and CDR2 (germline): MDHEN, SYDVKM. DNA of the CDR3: TGTGCCAGCAGTTTTAGGGGGGGAAGAAATGAGCAGTACTTC. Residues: CASSFRGGRNEQYF.

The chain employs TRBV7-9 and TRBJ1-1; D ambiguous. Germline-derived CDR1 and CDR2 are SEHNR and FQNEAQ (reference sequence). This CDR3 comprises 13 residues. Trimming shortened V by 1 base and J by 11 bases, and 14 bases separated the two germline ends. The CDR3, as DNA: TGTGCCAGCAGCTTAGATCCGGCGCCTCGGGCTTTCTTT. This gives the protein CASSLDPAPRAFF.

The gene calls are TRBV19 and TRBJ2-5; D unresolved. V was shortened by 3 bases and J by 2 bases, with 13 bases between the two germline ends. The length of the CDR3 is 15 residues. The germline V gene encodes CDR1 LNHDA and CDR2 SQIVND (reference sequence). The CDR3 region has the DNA TGTGCCAGTAGTATGGCCAGCCCCCCTCAAGAGACCCAGTACTTC. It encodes CASSMASPPQETQYF.

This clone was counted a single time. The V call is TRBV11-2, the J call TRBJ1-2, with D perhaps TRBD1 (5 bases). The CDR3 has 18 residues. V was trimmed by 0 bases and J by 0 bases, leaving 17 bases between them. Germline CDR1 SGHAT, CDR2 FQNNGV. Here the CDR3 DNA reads TGTGCCAGCAGCTTAGAGGGCCCAGGGCGGTTATCTAACTATGGCTACACCTTC. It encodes CASSLEGPGRLSNYGYTF.

In DNA, the CDR3 is TGTGCCAGCAGTTGGACAGATGCCTACGAGCAGTACTTC. Protein sequence: CASSWTDAYEQYF. The rearrangement uses TRBV27 and TRBJ2-7, with D perhaps matching TRBD1 (6 bases). The CDR3 is made up of 13 amino acids. The V end was cut by 4 bases, the J end by 2 bases, with 9 bases between. Per germline, CDR1 MNHEY and CDR2 SMNVEV (reference sequence).

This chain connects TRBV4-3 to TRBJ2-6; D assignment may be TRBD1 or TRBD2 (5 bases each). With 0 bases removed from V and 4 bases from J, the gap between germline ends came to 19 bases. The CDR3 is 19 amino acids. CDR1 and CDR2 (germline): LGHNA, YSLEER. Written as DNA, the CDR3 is TGCGCCAGCAGCCAAGATGGGGGATATACCTTCCCCGGGGCCAACGTCCTGACTTTC. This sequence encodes CASSQDGGYTFPGANVLTF.